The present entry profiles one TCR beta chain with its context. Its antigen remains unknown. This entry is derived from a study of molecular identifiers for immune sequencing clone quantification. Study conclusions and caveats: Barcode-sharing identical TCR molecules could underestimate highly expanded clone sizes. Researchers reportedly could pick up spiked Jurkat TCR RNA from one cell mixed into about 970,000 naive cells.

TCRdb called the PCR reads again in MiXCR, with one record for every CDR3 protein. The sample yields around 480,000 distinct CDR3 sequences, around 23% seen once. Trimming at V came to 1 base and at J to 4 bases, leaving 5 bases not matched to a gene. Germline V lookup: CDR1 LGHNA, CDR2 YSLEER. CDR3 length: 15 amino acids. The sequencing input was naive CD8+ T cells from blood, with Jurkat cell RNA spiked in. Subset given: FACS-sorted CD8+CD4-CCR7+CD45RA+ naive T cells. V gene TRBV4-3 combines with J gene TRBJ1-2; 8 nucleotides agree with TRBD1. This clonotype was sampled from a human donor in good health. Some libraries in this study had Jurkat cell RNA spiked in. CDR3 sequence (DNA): TGCGCCAGCAGCCAAGGGACAGGGTGGGCCTATGGCTACACCTTC. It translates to CASSQGTGWAYGYTF.